Below, 26 T cell receptor beta chains from the same sample are listed, as sequenced in a study of T cell repertoires in cytomegalovirus infection. TCRdb reprocessed the reads via MiXCR and lists one record per CDR3 protein. Here the sample spans 570,000 or so distinct CDR3 sequences, approximately 40% being singletons. Their antigen targets remain unknown. The sample consisted of cultured PBMCs, taken from culture after CMV antigen stimulation. These receptors all come from a human donor in good health (CMV status not recorded). Some clones in this sample may be carry-over from other donors' samples.

In this sample, this clonotype turned up a few times. The chain employs TRBV12-3 or TRBV12-4 and TRBJ2-3; D is unresolved. Trimming shortened V by 5 bases and J by 4 bases, and 16 bases separated the two germline ends. This CDR3 contains 15 residues. CDR3 DNA sequence: TGTGCCAGCAGTCCCTCCCGGTTTTCAGCAGATACGCAGTATTTT. Translating it yields CASSPSRFSADTQYF.

The chain uses TRBV6-2 or TRBV6-3 and TRBJ2-2, with 8 bases aligning to TRBD1. Germline CDR1 is MNHEY and CDR2 is SVGEGT. The ends lost 2 bases at V and 3 bases at J; junction bases unmatched: 2. The CDR3 contains 15 residues. This CDR3 is CASSYGQGDTGELFF. CDR3 DNA sequence: TGTGCCAGCAGTTACGGACAGGGAGACACCGGGGAGCTGTTTTTT.

The chain combines TRBV12-3 or TRBV12-4 with TRBJ2-1; 8 bases match TRBD2. The CDR3 sequence is 14 residues long. V lost 3 bases to trimming and J lost 7 bases; unmatched junction nucleotides: 5. The CDR3 reads CASSLTSVPNEQFF. CDR3 sequence (DNA): TGTGCCAGCAGTTTGACTAGCGTCCCGAATGAGCAGTTCTTC.

CDR3 residues: CASGFQGQLYEQYF. The CDR3 nucleotides are TGTGCTAGTGGTTTCCAGGGACAGCTGTACGAGCAGTACTTC. This rearrangement joins TRBV12-5 to TRBJ2-7; 7 bases match TRBD1. The ends lost 3 bases at V and 4 bases at J; junction bases unmatched: 6. CDR3 size: 14 residues. The germline gives CDR1 LGHNT, CDR2 FRNRAP.

The V and J genes are TRBV12-3 or TRBV12-4 and TRBJ1-1, with a weak D call TRBD1 (6 bases). This CDR3 is built from 15 residues. Trimming left V 6 bases short and J 1 base short, with 15 bases between. The CDR3 DNA reads as TGTGCCAGCAGCCAACAACAGGGTCAGAACACTGAAGCTTTCTTT. This gives the protein CASSQQQGQNTEAFF.

The V call is TRBV19, the J call TRBJ1-5; D is unclear. The CDR3 totals 16 residues. CDR1 is LNHDA, CDR2 SQIVND, per germline (reference sequence). V was shortened by 3 bases and J by 5 bases, with 17 bases between the two germline ends. CDR3 sequence reads: CASSIPYSGRDQPQHF. The CDR3 DNA follows: TGTGCCAGTAGTATCCCCTACAGCGGGAGAGATCAGCCCCAGCATTTT.

This clonotype was seen repeatedly, ten times or more. The genes are TRBV7-8 and TRBJ2-7, with 9 positions matching TRBD2. V was clipped by 5 bases and J by 4 bases; unmatched bases: 12. The CDR3 runs 16 residues. Looked up from germline, CDR1 is SGHVS and CDR2 is FQNEAQ. CDR3 protein: CASSLSGSPFYYEQYF. The CDR3 region has the DNA TGTGCCAGCAGCCTTAGCGGGAGCCCGTTTTATTACGAGCAGTACTTC.

The chain combines TRBV24-1 with TRBJ2-1; maybe TRBD1 (6 bases). Trimming pared 1 base from V and 5 bases from J, leaving 14 bases between. In germline, CDR1 is KGHDR, CDR2 SFDVKD. The CDR3 length is 16 residues. CDR3 in amino acids: CATSDLKRGDNNEQFF. CDR3 sequence (DNA): TGTGCCACCAGTGATTTAAAGCGTGGGGACAACAATGAGCAGTTCTTC.

The chain couples TRBV18 to TRBJ1-1; 7 nucleotides line up with TRBD1. Germline loops: CDR1 KGHSH, CDR2 LQKENI. The CDR3 extends over 14 amino acids. The V and J ends lost 3 bases and 1 base, in that order; junction bases with no gene match: 2. This CDR3 reads CASSPDRRNTEAFF. The CDR3 DNA is TGTGCCAGCTCACCGGACAGGAGGAACACTGAAGCTTTCTTT. Combining the CDR3 with reference TRBV18 and TRBJ1-1 gives the whole variable domain NAGVMQNPRHLVRRRGQEARLRCSPMKGHSHVYWYRQLPEEGLKFMVYLQKENIIDESGMPKERFSAEFPKEGPSILRIQQVVRGDSAAYFCASSPDRRNTEAFFGQGTRLTVV.

In DNA, the CDR3 is TGTGCCAGCAGCTTAGAGGTCGGACAGGGGGCTGAAAAACTGTTTTTT. This encodes CASSLEVGQGAEKLFF. The chain links TRBV11-2 to TRBJ1-4, with TRBD1 matching 11 bases. The V segment lost 0 bases and the J segment 7 bases; nucleotides outside the gene matches: 4. This CDR3 region has 16 residues. Germline V gives CDR1 SGHAT, CDR2 FQNNGV. The whole variable domain, remainder taken from reference TRBV11-2 and TRBJ1-4, is EAGVAQSPRYKIIEKRQSVAFWCNPISGHATLYWYQQILGQGPKLLIQFQNNGVVDDSQLPKDRFSAERLKGVDSTLKIQPAKLEDSAVYLCASSLEVGQGAEKLFFGSGTQLSVL.

The gene calls are TRBV7-8 and TRBJ1-5; D not certain. CDR3 length: 18 residues. Germline values: CDR1 SGHVS, CDR2 FQNEAQ. Trimming removed 1 base at V and 6 bases at J, with 22 bases between. CDR3 in amino acids: CASSLGAKGSGIFQPQHF. In DNA, the CDR3 is TGTGCCAGCAGCTTAGGGGCAAAGGGCTCCGGTATTTTTCAGCCCCAGCATTTT.

This clonotype was seen only a few times. This sequence joins TRBV6-8 and TRBJ2-3; D may correspond to TRBD1 or TRBD2 (5 bases each). Germline V CDR1 and CDR2: MNHGY, SAAAGT. This CDR3 is 13 amino acids long. Trimming took off 5 bases at V and 0 bases at J, with 6 bases between the two ends. CDR3 sequence: CASSRDSTDTQYF. The CDR3 nucleotides are TGTGCCAGCAGTCGGGACAGCACAGATACGCAGTATTTT.

The J gene is TRBJ2-3, the V gene TRBV12-3 or TRBV12-4; 7 nucleotides line up with TRBD2. Germline trimming cut 9 bases from V and 6 bases from J; bases unmatched to any gene: 12. The length of the CDR3 is 14 residues. Here the CDR3 DNA reads TGTGCCAGTAGTCCCGGGACTACCGGGGATACGCAGTATTTT. Amino acid sequence: CASSPGTTGDTQYF.

This rearrangement joins TRBV7-4 to TRBJ1-5, with TRBD1 as a possible D gene (5 bases). V lost 5 bases and J 7 bases, leaving 15 bases between the germline ends. The V gene's germline CDR1 is SGHVT and CDR2 SQSDAQ. CDR3 length: 14 residues. The CDR3 loop is CASSPDSLWQPQHF. The CDR3 coding sequence is TGTGCCAGCAGCCCAGACAGTCTTTGGCAGCCCCAGCATTTT.

The chain recombines TRBV11-2 with TRBJ2-1; D could derive from TRBD1 or TRBD2 (5 bases each). Per germline, CDR1 SGHAT and CDR2 FQNNGV. Trimming stripped 4 bases from V and 5 bases from J, with 9 bases between. The CDR3 has 13 residues. The CDR3 DNA reads as TGTGCCAGCAGCTCCACGGGGCACAATGAGCAGTTCTTC. This codes for CASSSTGHNEQFF.

At least ten counts were recorded for this clonotype. This chain's CDR3 is CASSLAPLSEQYF. DNA for the CDR3: TGTGCCAGCAGCTTAGCGCCTCTGAGCGAGCAGTACTTC. The chain joins TRBV7-2 to TRBJ2-7, with unresolved D. This CDR3 is 13 amino acids long. The V end lost 0 bases, the J end lost 6 bases, and 9 bases lay between the germline ends. Germline V gives CDR1 SGHTA, CDR2 FQGNSA.

This clonotype was picked up many times. The genes are TRBV7-9 and TRBJ1-4, with no clear D. The V end was cut by 5 bases, the J end by 2 bases, with 12 bases between. This CDR3 has 15 amino acids. Germline V gene lookup returns CDR1 SEHNR and CDR2 FQNEAQ (reference sequence). CDR3 amino acids: CASSPSYGTNEKLFF. CDR3 DNA: TGTGCCAGCAGCCCCTCGTACGGGACTAATGAAAAACTGTTTTTT.

This clonotype was counted ten times or more. The chain employs TRBV7-2 and TRBJ2-3; D not certain. Per the germline V gene, CDR1 is SGHTA and CDR2 is FQGNSA. The CDR3 loop spans 13 amino acids. V was trimmed by 3 bases and J by 2 bases, leaving 6 bases between them. The CDR3 sequence is CASSFDDTDTQYF. CDR3 nucleotide sequence: TGTGCCAGCAGCTTTGATGACACAGATACGCAGTATTTT.

This clonotype was detected only a few times. V gene TRBV6-6 combines with J gene TRBJ1-6; no reliable D call. The CDR3 extends over 12 amino acids. V shed 5 bases and J shed 5 bases, with 4 bases lying between them. Germline V gives CDR1 MNHNY, CDR2 SVGAGI (reference sequence). CDR3 nucleotides: TGTGCCAGCAGTGGGAATAATTCACCCCTCCACTTT. Amino acid sequence: CASSGNNSPLHF.

There are a few counts of this clonotype. The rearrangement uses TRBV7-2 and TRBJ2-4, with D perhaps matching TRBD2 (7 bases). The germline V gene has CDR1 SGHTA and CDR2 FQGNSA. Between the trimmed V and J ends, which lost 7 bases and 4 bases, there was a span of 14 bases. The CDR3 consists of 14 residues. The DNA for the CDR3 is TGTGCCAGCACCGAGGGGGGGTGGAAAAACATTCAGTACTTC. Translated: CASTEGGWKNIQYF.

This clonotype has a handful of counts. This chain links TRBV7-2 with TRBJ2-2; D not resolved. V was trimmed by 2 bases and J by 2 bases, leaving 6 bases between them. Germline CDR1 reads SGHTA; CDR2 reads FQGNSA. This CDR3 is built from 14 residues. The CDR3 sequence: CASSLFSNTGELFF. CDR3 coding DNA: TGTGCCAGCAGCTTATTCAGTAACACCGGGGAGCTGTTTTTT. Using reference TRBV7-2 and TRBJ2-2 for the parts outside the CDR3, the full variable domain is GAGVSQSPSNKVTEKGKDVELRCDPISGHTALYWYRQSLGQGLEFLIYFQGNSAPDKSGLPSDRFSAERTGGSVSTLTIQRTQQEDSAVYLCASSLFSNTGELFFGEGSRLTVL.

This clonotype was counted between two and nine times. The rearrangement links TRBV5-4 to TRBJ2-3; D possibly corresponds to TRBD1 (6 bases). The CDR3 extends over 12 amino acids. The germline V gene encodes CDR1 SGHNT and CDR2 YYREEE (reference sequence). V was shortened by 9 bases and J by 5 bases, with 13 bases between the two germline ends. CDR3 loop: CAIQQGEDTQYF. The DNA of the CDR3 is TGTGCCATCCAACAGGGAGAAGATACGCAGTATTTT.

The chain uses TRBV20-1 and TRBJ2-5; D remains ambiguous. The CDR3 consists of 15 residues. Trimming took 3 bases from V and 5 from J, leaving 19 bases between them. Germline loops: CDR1 DFQATT, CDR2 SNEGSKA (reference sequence). The CDR3 DNA sequence: TGCAGTGCTAGGGTCCCTACGCCCCAAGACGAGACCCAGTACTTC. This translates into CSARVPTPQDETQYF.

The rearrangement uses TRBV11-2 and TRBJ1-4, with 9 bases fitting TRBD1. This CDR3 comprises 14 residues. The V gene end was trimmed by 3 bases and the J gene end by 8 bases; junction bases not matched to a gene: 4. Germline values: CDR1 SGHAT, CDR2 FQNNGV. DNA for the CDR3: TGTGCCAGCAGCTTCGGGACAGGGTACGAAAAACTGTTTTTT. This sequence encodes CASSFGTGYEKLFF. Full variable domain (outside the CDR3, taken from reference TRBV11-2 and TRBJ1-4): EAGVAQSPRYKIIEKRQSVAFWCNPISGHATLYWYQQILGQGPKLLIQFQNNGVVDDSQLPKDRFSAERLKGVDSTLKIQPAKLEDSAVYLCASSFGTGYEKLFFGSGTQLSVL.

CDR3 in amino acids: CASSSAGYLPQQWNYGYTF. In DNA form, the CDR3 reads TGTGCCAGCAGTTCGGCAGGCTATCTTCCCCAGCAATGGAACTATGGCTACACCTTC. This chain links TRBV6-6 with TRBJ1-2; D not certain. Germline CDR1 MNHNY, CDR2 SVGAGI (reference sequence). The CDR3 extends over 19 amino acids. With 4 bases removed from V and 2 bases from J, the gap between germline ends came to 26 bases.

V and J are TRBV12-3 or TRBV12-4 and TRBJ2-3; 7 bases map to TRBD2. The CDR3 covers 14 residues. V lost 1 base and J lost 8; bases outside the gene matches: 6. The CDR3 here is CASSLDGGRTTQYF. The CDR3 DNA sequence: TGTGCCAGCAGTTTAGATGGCGGGAGAACTACGCAGTATTTT.